This is a list of T cell receptor beta chains from one sample in a study of CD8 T cells in ankylosing spondylitis. TCRdb ran MiXCR on the 5' RACE reads and lists one entry per CDR3 protein. The table has 200,000 to 250,000 distinct CDR3 sequences, roughly a tenth seen once. Sequencing was carried out using blood, either unsorted or a sorted T cell fraction (not recorded which). These receptors all come from a male donor with ankylosing spondylitis or in good health (not recorded which). Both conserved end residues are part of each CDR3. Only some rows state a clone size, as once, few, many or a class for expanded clones.

v_gene: TRBV4-2; abundance: many; j_gene: TRBJ2-1; CDR3aa: CASSRTEIAGTSNYNEQFF
v_gene: TRBV27; abundance: .; j_gene: TRBJ2-3; CDR3aa: CASRPGTDSTDTQYF
v_gene: TRBV5-1; abundance: many; j_gene: TRBJ1-3; CDR3aa: CASSLEGQSGNTIYF
v_gene: TRBV6-2/TRBV6-3; abundance: few; j_gene: TRBJ2-7; CDR3aa: CARPLGTPLRRGSSSYEQYF
v_gene: TRBV12-3/TRBV12-4; abundance: many; j_gene: TRBJ1-2; CDR3aa: CASTPLAGEGYGYTF
v_gene: TRBV7-9; abundance: many; j_gene: TRBJ2-3; CDR3aa: CASSLAPRNTQYF
v_gene: TRBV29-1; abundance: few; j_gene: TRBJ2-7; CDR3aa: CSAWTSSGEQYF
v_gene: TRBV12-3/TRBV12-4; abundance: many; j_gene: TRBJ1-1; CDR3aa: CASSSLGRGNTEAFF
v_gene: TRBV7-2; abundance: many; j_gene: TRBJ1-1; CDR3aa: CASSVSGNTEAFF
v_gene: TRBV5-1; abundance: .; j_gene: TRBJ1-5; CDR3aa: CASSFTGSDQPQHF
v_gene: TRBV29-1; abundance: .; j_gene: TRBJ2-3; CDR3aa: CSVEGRGGTDTQYF
v_gene: TRBV12-5; abundance: few; j_gene: TRBJ2-3; CDR3aa: CASGLRAGGDTQYF
v_gene: TRBV3-1; abundance: few; j_gene: TRBJ2-6; CDR3aa: CASSQASSGANVLTF
v_gene: TRBV7-2; abundance: many; j_gene: TRBJ1-1; CDR3aa: CASSLQPMNTEAFF
v_gene: TRBV7-9; abundance: few; j_gene: TRBJ1-1; CDR3aa: CASSLASGTNTEAFF
v_gene: TRBV29-1; abundance: many; j_gene: TRBJ2-7; CDR3aa: CSVEEGGYEQYF
v_gene: TRBV12-3/TRBV12-4; abundance: many; j_gene: TRBJ1-1; CDR3aa: CASSLRVGRDTEAFF